This passage covers 4 T cell receptor beta chains from one sample sequenced in a study of CXCR4 blockade with PD-1 therapy in pancreatic cancer (dated 2019 in TCRdb). The library was built by means of the immunoSEQ multiplex PCR assay. TCRdb carries this immuneACCESS record with in-frame sequences only. Its versions omit some clonotypes, under half of them owing to an unresolved V gene in the studies checked, with the rest unexplained. The sample contains just under 6,000 clones, 35% of them found a single time. Under 15% of the sample goes to the ten largest clones. Sequences were obtained from tumor tissue. These TCRs come from a human donor with pancreatic ductal adenocarcinoma.

This clone rates as medium-sized. In DNA form, the CDR3 reads TGTGCCAGCAGCCAAGATAGGGTGGTAGGGGGTAGCGGGAGGGCCCCCGGGGGGACCCAGTACTTC. Translating it yields CASSQDRVVGGSGRAPGGTQYF. The chain has TRBV14 and TRBJ2-5, with 11 nucleotides matching TRBD2. CDR3 length: 22 residues. The trim removed 0 bases at V and 7 bases at J, leaving 25 bases unmatched. In germline, CDR1 is SGHDN, CDR2 FVKESK.

The chain employs TRBV6-8 and TRBJ1-2; a weak D match, TRBD1 (5 bases). Looked up from germline, CDR1 is MNHGY and CDR2 is SAAAGT. This CDR3 contains 14 residues. Trimming shortened V by 2 bases and J by 7 bases, and 14 bases separated the two germline ends. DNA for the CDR3: TGTGCCAGCAGTTACGAGGCCGGGGGGGTTGGCTACACCTTC. Its translation: CASSYEAGGVGYTF.

This clone has a single count. This chain links TRBV14 with TRBJ2-2; 7 bases fit TRBD1. The CDR3 spans 16 residues. V was clipped by 0 bases and J by 7 bases; unmatched bases: 8. Germline values: CDR1 SGHDN, CDR2 FVKESK. For the CDR3, the DNA is TGTGCCAGCAGCCAAGAGAGGGGGCGCTTGGACGGGGAGCTGTTTTTT. It is translated as CASSQERGRLDGELFF.

The chain is built from TRBV19 and TRBJ2-5; no firm D call. Trimming removed 0 bases from V and 0 bases from J, with 11 bases in between. CDR3 size: 16 residues. CDR1 is LNHDA and CDR2 is SQIVND in the germline V gene (reference sequence). The CDR3 nucleotides read TGTGCCAGTAGTATAGATATTTTTCGGGACCAAGAGACCCAGTACTTC. This gives the protein CASSIDIFRDQETQYF.